One T cell receptor (beta chain) is described in this entry. The sample belongs to a study of response to subunit inactivated influenza vaccine. TCRdb fed the RT-PCR reads into MiXCR, producing one record per CDR3 protein. The data contain over 800,000 distinct CDR3 sequences, about 20% of them singletons. The sequences come from PBMCs from blood, collected approximately 5 days after vaccination. The clonotype comes from a man between 50 and 59 years old who received an inactivated influenza vaccine.

CDR3 sequence reads: CATLGDRDSPLHF. In DNA form, the CDR3 reads TGTGCCACATTGGGGGACCGCGATTCACCCCTCCACTTT. The chain combines TRBV10-3 with TRBJ1-6; tentative D call: TRBD1 (5 bases). Germline values: CDR1 ENHRY, CDR2 SYGVKD. This CDR3 has 13 amino acids. Trimming took off 10 bases at V and 8 bases at J, with 15 bases between the two ends.